This T cell receptor (beta chain) was identified in a study of blood T cell repertoires in COVID-19. Study-level information: Samples came from the United States, Italy and Spain, spanning acute and convalescent COVID-19. PBMCs, B-cell-depleted T cells, or T cells were the source of the cDNA or gDNA that made up the material.

Authors' processing steps: Reference gene primers were amplified, and this amplification served to estimate nucleated cell counts. Method: immunoSEQ multiplex PCR; TCRdb's copy keeps in-frame clones and lacks some. The V and J calls and clone size were taken over from that table, and D and trimming were inferred from the DNA. In the table there are about 490,000 clones, roughly 88% of which are singletons. This CDR3 contains 12 residues. Germline values: CDR1 MDHEN, CDR2 SYDVKM. Trimming left V 7 bases short and J 5 bases short, with 11 bases between. The source material was peripheral blood. This sequence was found in a human donor in a cohort sampled during active COVID-19. This rearrangement joins TRBV28 to TRBJ1-2; a possible D gene is TRBD1 (5 bases). The CDR3, as DNA: TGTGCCAGCAAATGGGGGGATTATGGCTACACCTTC. This encodes CASKWGDYGYTF.